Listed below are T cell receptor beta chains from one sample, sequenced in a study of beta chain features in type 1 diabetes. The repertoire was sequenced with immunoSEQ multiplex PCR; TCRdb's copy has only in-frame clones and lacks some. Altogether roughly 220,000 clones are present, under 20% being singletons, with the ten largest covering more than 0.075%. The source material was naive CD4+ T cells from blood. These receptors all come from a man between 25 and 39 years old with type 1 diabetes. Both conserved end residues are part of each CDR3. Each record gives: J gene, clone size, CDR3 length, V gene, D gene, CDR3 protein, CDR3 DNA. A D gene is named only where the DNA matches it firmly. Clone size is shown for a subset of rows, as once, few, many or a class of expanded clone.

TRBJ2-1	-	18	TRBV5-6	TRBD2	CASTRGTSAYDSYNEQFF	TGTGCCAGCACCAGAGGGACTAGCGCCTACGACTCCTACAATGAGCAGTTCTTC
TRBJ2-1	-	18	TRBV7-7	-	CASSLFTRSPTGYNEQFF	TGTGCTAGCAGCTTATTTACTCGGTCGCCTACGGGGTACAATGAGCAGTTCTTC
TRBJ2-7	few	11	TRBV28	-	CASGITYEQYF	TGTGCCAGCGGCATAACCTACGAGCAGTACTTC
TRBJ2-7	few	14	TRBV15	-	CATSRDRGSGEQYF	TGTGCCACCAGCAGAGACAGGGGTAGTGGTGAGCAGTACTTC
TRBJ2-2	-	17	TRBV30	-	CAWSVKGGGRNTGELFF	TGTGCCTGGAGTGTAAAGGGGGGCGGGAGGAACACCGGGGAGCTGTTTTTT
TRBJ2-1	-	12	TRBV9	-	CASSRGANEQFF	TGTGCCAGCTCCAGGGGTGCCAATGAGCAGTTCTTC
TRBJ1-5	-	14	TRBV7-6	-	CASSLALGHQPQHF	TGTGCCAGCAGCTTAGCCTTAGGCCATCAGCCCCAGCATTTT
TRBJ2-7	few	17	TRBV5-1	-	CASSLSTIGLSSYEQYF	TGCGCCAGCAGCTTGAGTACAATTGGGCTGAGCTCCTACGAGCAGTACTTC
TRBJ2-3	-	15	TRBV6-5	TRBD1	CASSYLGQRSDTQYF	TGTGCCAGCAGTTACCTGGGACAGAGGTCAGATACGCAGTATTTT
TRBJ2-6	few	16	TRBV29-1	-	CSVEGQLGSGANVLTF	TGCAGCGTTGAAGGACAGTTAGGCTCTGGGGCCAACGTCCTGACTTTC
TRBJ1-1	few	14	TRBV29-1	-	CSVARQGRGTEAFF	TGCAGCGTTGCCAGGCAAGGACGGGGCACTGAAGCTTTCTTT
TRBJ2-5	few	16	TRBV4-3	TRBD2	CASSHWLAGEGETQYF	TGCGCCAGCAGCCACTGGTTAGCGGGAGAGGGAGAGACCCAGTACTTC
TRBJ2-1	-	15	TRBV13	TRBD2	CASSPPPAGYNEQFF	TGTGCCAGCAGCCCTCCGCCAGCGGGATACAATGAGCAGTTCTTC
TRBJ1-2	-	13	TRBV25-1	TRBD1	CASSPQGYYGYTF	TGTGCCAGCAGTCCACAGGGGTACTATGGCTACACCTTC
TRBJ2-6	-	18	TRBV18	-	CASSPLVDSNSGANVLTF	TGTGCCAGCTCACCACTGGTTGATAGTAACTCTGGGGCCAACGTCCTGACTTTC
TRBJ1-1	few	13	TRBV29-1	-	CSVERTLNTEAFF	TGCAGCGTTGAAAGGACCCTAAACACTGAAGCTTTCTTT